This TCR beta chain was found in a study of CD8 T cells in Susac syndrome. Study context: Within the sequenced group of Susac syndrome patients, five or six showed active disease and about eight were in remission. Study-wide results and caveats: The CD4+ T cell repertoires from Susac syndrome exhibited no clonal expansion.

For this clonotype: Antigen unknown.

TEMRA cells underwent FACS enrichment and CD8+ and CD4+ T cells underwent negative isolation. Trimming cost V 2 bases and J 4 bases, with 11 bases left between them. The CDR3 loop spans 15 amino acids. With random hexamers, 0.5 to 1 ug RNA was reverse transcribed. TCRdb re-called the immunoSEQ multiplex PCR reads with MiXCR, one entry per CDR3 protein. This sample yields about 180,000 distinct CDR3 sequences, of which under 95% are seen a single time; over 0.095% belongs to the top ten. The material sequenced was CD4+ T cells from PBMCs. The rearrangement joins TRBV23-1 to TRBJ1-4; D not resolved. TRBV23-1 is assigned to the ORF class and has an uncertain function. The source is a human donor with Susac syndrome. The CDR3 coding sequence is TGCGCCAGCAGTCAACTCCGATGGTTTAATGAAAAACTGTTTTTT. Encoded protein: CASSQLRWFNEKLFF.